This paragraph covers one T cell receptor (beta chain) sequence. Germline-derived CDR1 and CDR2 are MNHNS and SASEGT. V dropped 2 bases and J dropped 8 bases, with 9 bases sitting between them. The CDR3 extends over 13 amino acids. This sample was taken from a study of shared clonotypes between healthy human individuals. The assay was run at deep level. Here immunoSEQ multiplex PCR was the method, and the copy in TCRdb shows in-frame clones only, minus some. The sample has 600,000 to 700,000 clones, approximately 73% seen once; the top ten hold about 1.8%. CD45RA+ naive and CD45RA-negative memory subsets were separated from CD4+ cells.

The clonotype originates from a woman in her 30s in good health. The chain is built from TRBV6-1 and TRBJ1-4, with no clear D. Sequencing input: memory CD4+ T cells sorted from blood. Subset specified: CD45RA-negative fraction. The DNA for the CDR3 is TGTGCCAGCAGTGAAAGTAGGGCAGAAAAACTGTTTTTT. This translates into CASSESRAEKLFF.